Shown below are 31 T cell receptor beta chains from a single sample sequenced in a study of Graves' ophthalmopathy and Graves' hyperthyroidism. The authors amplified TCR beta CDR3 regions, and they did so from RNA transcripts for repertoire sequencing. Following a first-round RT-PCR that used HTBI primers, a second-round multiplex PCR was carried out. TCRdb itself ran the multiplex PCR reads through MiXCR, one entry per CDR3 protein. This repertoire shows about 700,000 distinct CDR3 sequences, about two fifths found once; its top ten account for more than 2.5%. Sequencing used peripheral blood. The receptors come from an adult man with Graves' ophthalmopathy.

This clonotype was seen many times. The V and J genes are TRBV20-1 and TRBJ1-2, with a tentative D call TRBD1 (5 bases). The CDR3 is 14 residues long. Germline V gene sequence: CDR1 DFQATT, CDR2 SNEGSKA (reference sequence). V gave up 6 bases and J gave up 3 bases, with 17 bases separating them. The CDR3 here is CSAYTGTTDYGYTF. DNA of the CDR3: TGCAGTGCGTATACCGGGACTACCGACTATGGCTACACCTTC.

This rearrangement joins TRBV25-1 to TRBJ2-5; 11 bases are a match to TRBD1. V lost 3 bases to trimming and J lost 10 bases; unmatched junction nucleotides: 4. CDR3 length: 13 amino acids. Germline lookup yields CDR1 MGHDK and CDR2 SYGVNS. The CDR3 is CASSEAGTGGQYF. CDR3 DNA sequence: TGTGCCAGCAGTGAGGCCGGGACAGGGGGCCAGTACTTC. Full variable domain (remainder filled in from reference TRBV25-1 and TRBJ2-5): EADIYQTPRYLVIGTGKKITLECSQTMGHDKMYWYQQDPGMELHLIHYSYGVNSTEKGDLSSESTVSRIRTEHFPLTLESARPSHTSQYLCASSEAGTGGQYFGPGTRLLVL.

Concerning this clonotype itself: At one boundary the junction diverges from the germline segment, which might be a read error. The J gene is TRBJ1-2, the V gene TRBV15; D is perhaps TRBD1 (6 bases). The CDR3 is 12 amino acids. Per the germline V gene, CDR1 is LNHNV and CDR2 is YYDKDF (reference sequence). The CDR3 DNA reads TGTGCCAGCAGCAGTGGGGGGGCTCAGTACACCTTC. Translating it yields CASSSGGAQYTF.

This clonotype was seen repeatedly, ten times or more. This rearrangement joins TRBV12-3 or TRBV12-4 to TRBJ1-3; no clear D. The CDR3 totals 13 residues. Trimming cost V 4 bases and J 4 bases, with 8 bases left between them. The CDR3 loop is CASSSQQGNTIYF. The CDR3 nucleotides are TGTGCCAGCAGTTCGCAACAGGGAAACACCATATATTTT.

This clonotype has a count of ten or more. The DNA of the CDR3 is TGTGCCAGCAGTGATTTGGCGGGGGGAACTCTACAAGAGACCCAGTACTTC. Translating gives CASSDLAGGTLQETQYF. The V and J genes are TRBV2 and TRBJ2-5; 8 nucleotides agree with TRBD2. V dropped 3 bases and J dropped 2; count of bases not matched to a gene: 11. Germline loops: CDR1 SNHLY, CDR2 FYNNEI. This CDR3 is 17 amino acids long. Drawing the rest from reference TRBV2 and TRBJ2-5, the complete variable domain is EPEVTQTPSHQVTQMGQEVILRCVPISNHLYFYWYRQILGQKVEFLVSFYNNEISEKSEIFDDQFSVERPDGSNFTLKIRSTKLEDSAMYFCASSDLAGGTLQETQYFGPGTRLLVL.

The genes are TRBV9 and TRBJ2-5, with 10 bases lining up with TRBD2. Germline lookup yields CDR1 SGDLS and CDR2 YYNGEE. The CDR3 contains 17 residues. J was trimmed by 6 bases and V by 4 bases; bases with no gene match: 15. Here the CDR3 DNA reads TGTGCCAGCAGCCATTCAGCGGGGGGGCCCGGGGAAAAGACCCAGTACTTC. It codes for CASSHSAGGPGEKTQYF.

This clonotype has only one observation. Given a much more abundant clone one base away, this may be a read error. The CDR3 DNA sequence: TGTGCCAGCAGCGCCCGGACAGGGCACACCGGGGAGCTGCTTTTT. Translating it yields CASSARTGHTGELLF. The chain is built from TRBV9 and TRBJ2-2, with TRBD1 identical over 8 bases. The CDR3 spans 15 residues. The germline V gene encodes CDR1 SGDLS and CDR2 YYNGEE.

At least ten counts were recorded for this clonotype. The genes are TRBV9 and TRBJ2-5; the match to TRBD1 covers 8 bases. The CDR3 sequence is 16 residues long. Germline V gene lookup returns CDR1 SGDLS and CDR2 YYNGEE. V shed 3 bases, J shed 5 bases, and the junction held 12 bases outside the gene matches. The CDR3 reads CASSGGPSGGGETQYF. In DNA, the CDR3 is TGTGCCAGCAGCGGAGGTCCCTCAGGGGGCGGGGAGACCCAGTACTTC.

This clonotype was observed many times. V gene TRBV7-9 combines with J gene TRBJ1-5; D unresolved. V gave up 5 bases and J gave up 7 bases, with 12 bases separating them. CDR1 SEHNR and CDR2 FQNEAQ come from the germline V gene (reference sequence). CDR3 length: 13 residues. CDR3 sequence reads: CASSAGRRQPQHF. The CDR3 nucleotides are TGTGCCAGCAGCGCGGGCCGACGGCAGCCCCAGCATTTT.

The rearrangement links TRBV10-3 to TRBJ2-7; the match to TRBD1 covers 10 bases. The CDR3 extends over 14 amino acids. Germline assignment: CDR1 ENHRY and CDR2 SYGVKD. Losses at the gene ends were 7 bases for V and 2 bases for J; bases not matched to a gene: 5. The DNA for the CDR3 is TGTGCCATCAATGGACAGGGGGACCCCTACGAGCAGTACTTC. Its translation is CAINGQGDPYEQYF.

A word on this clonotype: Its ends do not fully match the called genes, so a read error is possible. This rearrangement joins TRBV15 to TRBJ2-2, with 8 bases lining up with TRBD2. This CDR3 has 11 residues. Germline CDR1 LNHNV, CDR2 YYDKDF (reference sequence). The CDR3 nucleotides are TGTGCCACCAGCGAACGGGGGGGAGCTGTTTTT. Amino acids: CATSERGGAVF.

The sample holds many counts of this clonotype. This rearrangement joins TRBV7-3 to TRBJ1-3, with D hard to call. The CDR3 is 15 residues long. Per germline, CDR1 SGHTA and CDR2 FQGTGA. Trimming removed 3 bases from V and 0 bases from J, with 9 bases in between. The CDR3 region is CASSLSTDSGNTIYF. CDR3 sequence (DNA): TGTGCCAGCAGCTTGTCCACGGACTCTGGAAACACCATATATTTT.

This clonotype was observed a handful of times. This chain connects TRBV2 to TRBJ2-2, with 9 positions matching TRBD2. Trimming removed 8 bases from V and 6 bases from J; junction bases left unmatched: 4. CDR3 length equals 13 residues. Germline CDR1 reads SNHLY; CDR2 reads FYNNEI. This CDR3 reads CASAGGGPGELFF. The CDR3 DNA reads TGTGCCAGCGCGGGAGGGGGTCCCGGGGAGCTGTTTTTT.

Notes on this clonotype: The junction does not match germline at one end; this may be a read error. V usage is TRBV2 and J usage is TRBJ2-5; possibly TRBD1 for D (5 bases). Germline V gene sequence: CDR1 SNHLY, CDR2 FYNNEI. This CDR3 contains 15 residues. For the CDR3, the DNA is TGTGCCAGCAGTGAGGGGCAGGGTAGGCAAGAGGCCCAGTACTTC. It translates to CASSEGQGRQEAQYF. Using reference TRBV2 and TRBJ2-5 for the parts outside the CDR3, the full variable domain is EPEVTQTPSHQVTQMGQEVILRCVPISNHLYFYWYRQILGQKVEFLVSFYNNEISEKSEIFDDQFSVERPDGSNFTLKIRSTKLEDSAMYFCASSEGQGRQEAQYFGPGTRLLVL.

The chain couples TRBV6-1 to TRBJ2-7; 7 bases agree with TRBD2. V shed 5 bases and J 5 bases; nucleotides not matched to a gene: 3. Germline CDR1 reads MNHNS; CDR2 reads SASEGT. The CDR3 has 12 residues. The CDR3 nucleotides are TGTGCCAGCAGTAGACTAGCCCACGAGCAGTACTTC. Translating gives CASSRLAHEQYF.

The chain has TRBV7-3 and TRBJ2-5; D perhaps matches TRBD2 (5 bases). The germline V and J ends were trimmed by 7 bases and 7 bases, with 19 bases remaining between them. The germline V gene has CDR1 SGHTA and CDR2 FQGTGA. The CDR3 extends over 14 amino acids. CDR3 in DNA: TGTGCCAGCAATCAAGCGCCGACTATGGGGACCCAGTACTTC. Translating gives CASNQAPTMGTQYF.

This rearrangement joins TRBV29-1 to TRBJ1-1; 7 positions match TRBD1. Trimming at V came to 3 bases and at J to 5 bases, leaving 9 bases not matched to a gene. CDR1 SQVTM and CDR2 ANQGSEA come from the germline V gene. CDR3 size: 14 residues. CDR3: CSVDPRTGGTEAFF. The CDR3 nucleotides are TGCAGCGTTGACCCTAGGACAGGAGGGACTGAAGCTTTCTTT.

This clonotype was counted many times. This chain joins TRBV29-1 and TRBJ1-1; no reliable D call. The germline CDR1 and CDR2 sequences are SQVTM and ANQGSEA. The ends were cut back, 5 bases at V and 6 bases at J, with 19 bases in the middle. CDR3 length: 14 amino acids. In DNA, the CDR3 is TGCAGCGTTAATTCAGGCGGGCGGTTCGCTGAAGCTTTCTTT. Its protein product is CSVNSGGRFAEAFF.

This clonotype showed up many times. This chain uses TRBV7-9 with TRBJ2-2; weak D call: TRBD2 (5 bases). The V end lost 7 bases, the J end lost 9 bases, and 15 bases lay between the germline ends. Germline loops: CDR1 SEHNR, CDR2 FQNEAQ (reference sequence). The CDR3 has 13 amino acids. The DNA for the CDR3 is TGTGCCAGCACCAGCAGAGGGAGCTGGGAGCTGTTTTTT. Translated: CASTSRGSWELFF.

With respect to this clonotype: The junction and the germline gene differ at one end; a read error may be behind it. This chain uses TRBV12-3 or TRBV12-4 with TRBJ1-1; 10 nucleotides agree with TRBD1. The CDR3 has 18 amino acids. CDR3 DNA: TGTGCCAGCAGACTAGGGACAGGGGCAGGGAGGGGGAACACTGAGGCTTTCTTT. This gives the protein CASRLGTGAGRGNTEAFF.

The chain couples TRBV30 to TRBJ2-5; the D gene is possibly TRBD2 (5 bases). CDR1 is GTSNPN, CDR2 SVGIG, per germline (reference sequence). The length of the CDR3 is 14 residues. V lost 0 bases and J 3 bases, leaving 11 bases between the germline ends. As DNA, the CDR3 is TGTGCCTGGAGTGTATCGACGGGAAAAGAGACCCAGTACTTC. Its translation: CAWSVSTGKETQYF. The full variable domain, its missing parts supplied by reference TRBV30 and TRBJ2-5, is SQTIHQWPATLVQPVGSPLSLECTVEGTSNPNLYWYRQAAGRGLQLLFYSVGIGQISSEVPQNLSASRPQDRQFILSSKKLLLSDSGFYLCAWSVSTGKETQYFGPGTRLLVL.

V is TRBV14 and J is TRBJ1-2; 9 nucleotides align to TRBD1. This CDR3 spans 15 amino acids. The V segment lost 6 bases and the J segment 2 bases; nucleotides outside the gene matches: 7. The germline gives CDR1 SGHDN, CDR2 FVKESK. For the CDR3, the DNA is TGTGCCAGCAGTGCAGGGGGACAGGGCAACTATGGCTACACCTTC. Its protein is CASSAGGQGNYGYTF.

The sample holds one count of this clonotype. This may be a read error: a much more frequent sequence differs by one nucleotide. The genes are TRBV7-2 and TRBJ1-3; D is unclear. The CDR3 covers 13 residues. Per the germline V gene, CDR1 is SGHTA and CDR2 is FQGNSA. The CDR3 DNA sequence: TGTGCCGGCAGCTCTAGGACCCGAAACACCATATATTTT. Amino acids: CAGSSRTRNTIYF.

A word on this clonotype: At one end the junction does not follow the germline gene, possibly because of a read error. The chain is built from TRBV7-2 and TRBJ2-7; D perhaps matches TRBD1 (5 bases). The CDR3 contains 14 residues. Germline V gene lookup returns CDR1 SGHTA and CDR2 FQGNSA. CDR3 amino acids: CAGSLVDSSYEQYF. CDR3 sequence (DNA): TGTGCCGGCAGCTTAGTCGACAGCTCCTACGAGCAGTACTTC.

This clonotype was found many times. The V and J genes are TRBV7-9 and TRBJ2-7; D perhaps matches TRBD2 (5 bases). This CDR3 has 14 amino acids. V lost 5 bases to trimming and J lost 2 bases, with 13 bases between them. In germline, CDR1 is SEHNR, CDR2 FQNEAQ (reference sequence). CDR3 region: CASSQGGGPYEQYF. As DNA, the CDR3 is TGTGCCAGCAGCCAAGGAGGTGGACCCTACGAGCAGTACTTC.

The J gene is TRBJ1-4, the V gene TRBV7-9; D possibly corresponds to TRBD1 (5 bases). This CDR3 contains 15 residues. The V gene lost 2 bases and the J gene lost 4 bases, with 11 bases spanning the gap. Germline V gene data show CDR1 as SEHNR and CDR2 as FQNEAQ (reference sequence). In DNA, the CDR3 is TGTGCCAGCAGCTTAAACTCGGGGGGTAATGAAAAACTGTTTTTT. Its protein is CASSLNSGGNEKLFF.

The chain recombines TRBV4-1 with TRBJ1-2, with D possibly TRBD1 on 6 matching bases. Per the germline V gene, CDR1 is MGHRA and CDR2 is YSYEKL. V was shortened by 1 base and J by 2 bases, with 17 bases between the two germline ends. This CDR3 comprises 17 residues. The CDR3: CASSQVGRGDNNYGYTF. Here the CDR3 DNA reads TGCGCCAGCAGCCAAGTCGGGAGGGGGGACAACAACTATGGCTACACCTTC.

This clonotype appeared many times. The chain uses TRBV6-6 and TRBJ1-6; D gene ambiguous. V dropped 8 bases and J dropped 7 bases, with 12 bases sitting between them. Germline-derived CDR1 and CDR2 are MNHNY and SVGAGI (reference sequence). The CDR3 spans 13 residues. The CDR3 loop is CASQSEGNSPLHF. The CDR3 region has the DNA TGTGCCAGCCAATCGGAGGGAAATTCACCCCTCCACTTT.

The V gene is TRBV7-9, the J gene TRBJ2-7, with 9 bases matching TRBD1. This CDR3 spans 19 amino acids. Germline assignment: CDR1 SEHNR and CDR2 FQNEAQ (reference sequence). The J segment lost 7 bases and the V segment lost 0 bases, leaving 19 bases of the junction unmatched. The CDR3 DNA sequence: TGTGCCAGCAGCTTAGCGCGACCCGGGACAGGGAATGGGCCGGGGGAGCAGTACTTC. Protein sequence: CASSLARPGTGNGPGEQYF.

The chain employs TRBV12-3 or TRBV12-4 and TRBJ1-6, with 9 nucleotides matching TRBD1. The ends lost 8 bases at V and 8 bases at J; junction bases unmatched: 13. The CDR3 spans 16 residues. In nucleotides, the CDR3 is TGTGCCAGCTCACCATTCGCGGGACAGGGAGATTCACCCCTCCACTTT. As protein: CASSPFAGQGDSPLHF.

This clonotype was seen many times. The chain carries TRBV11-3 and TRBJ1-1; TRBD1 might be the D (5 bases). Germline assignment: CDR1 SGHNT and CDR2 YENEEA. The CDR3 loop spans 14 amino acids. Trimming shortened V by 2 bases and J by 5 bases, and 12 bases separated the two germline ends. In DNA form, the CDR3 reads TGTGCCAGCAGCTTAAAAGGGGCGCTTACTGAAGCTTTCTTT. The encoded protein is CASSLKGALTEAFF.